The 13 T cell receptor beta chains in this list originate from one sample, sequenced in a study of graft-versus-host responses after intestinal transplantation. Plated together were roughly 200,000 CFSE-labeled responder cells and roughly 200,000 irradiated, violet-dye-labeled stimulator cells. Repertoires were generated with immunoSEQ multiplex PCR, while TCRdb's copy carries only in-frame clones and drops some. The data contain over 15,000 clones, about 38% of them singletons. Sequencing was performed on alloreactive CD8+ T cells from a mixed lymphocyte reaction culture, taken before intestinal transplant. Described subset: CFSE-low proliferating T cells sorted from roughly six-day pre-transplant mixed lymphocyte reaction (GvH or HvG direction). The source is a human patient who received an intestinal transplant.

The chain has TRBV15 and TRBJ2-1; 9 bases match TRBD1. The V gene's germline CDR1 is LNHNV and CDR2 YYDKDF (reference sequence). This CDR3 has 16 amino acids. The V gene end was trimmed by 4 bases and the J gene end by 5 bases; junction bases not matched to a gene: 9. CDR3 protein: CATSNPGQGGDNEQFF. The CDR3 bases are TGTGCCACCAGCAACCCGGGACAGGGAGGCGACAATGAGCAGTTCTTC.

This clone was found a few times. The chain is built from TRBV5-1 and TRBJ1-2; D unresolved. CDR3 length: 13 residues. The V and J ends lost 5 bases and 5 bases respectively, with 13 bases between them. Germline V gives CDR1 SGHRS, CDR2 YFSETQ. The CDR3 DNA reads as TGCGCCAGCAGTTCTACAGAGACATATGGCTACACCTTC. Translating gives CASSSTETYGYTF.

For the CDR3, the DNA is TGCGCCAGCAGCCAAGGGGACGCCTACGAGCAGTACTTC. Translated, it gives CASSQGDAYEQYF. The V and J genes are TRBV4-1 and TRBJ2-7; D might be TRBD1 or TRBD2, each matching 5 bases. Trimming shortened V by 1 base and J by 2 bases, and 6 bases separated the two germline ends. CDR1 is MGHRA and CDR2 is YSYEKL in the germline V gene. The CDR3 is made up of 13 amino acids.

The chain recombines TRBV5-4 with TRBJ1-2; D uncertain. The CDR3 has 14 amino acids. Germline CDR1 SGHNT, CDR2 YYREEE (reference sequence). V was clipped by 0 bases and J by 1 base, with 7 bases between them. Here the CDR3 reads CASSLGTFNYGYTF. CDR3 nucleotide sequence: TGTGCCAGCAGCTTGGGGACCTTTAACTATGGCTACACCTTC.

The CDR3 region has the DNA TGCGCCAGCAGCTTGGCCGCCTCAAGCACAGATACGCAGTATTTT. Residues: CASSLAASSTDTQYF. The chain links TRBV5-1 to TRBJ2-3; D remains unclear. Germline lookup yields CDR1 SGHRS and CDR2 YFSETQ. V was trimmed by 0 bases and J by 0 bases, leaving 8 bases between them. The CDR3 is 15 amino acids. The full variable domain, with the rest looked up from reference TRBV5-1 and TRBJ2-3, is KAGVTQTPRYLIKTRGQQVTLSCSPISGHRSVSWYQQTPGQGLQFLFEYFSETQRNKGNFPGRFSGRQFSNSRSEMNVSTLELGDSALYLCASSLAASSTDTQYFGPGTRLTVL.

In its sample, this clone ranks as medium-sized (0.01 to 0.1%). The rearrangement links TRBV4-1 to TRBJ2-7; D not certain. Trimming took off 1 base at V and 4 bases at J, with 8 bases between the two ends. In germline, CDR1 is MGHRA, CDR2 YSYEKL. CDR3 size: 13 residues. CDR3 bases: TGCGCCAGCAGCCAAGTCGGAGATTACGAGCAGTACTTC. It encodes CASSQVGDYEQYF.

This clone was observed a handful of times. This chain connects TRBV27 to TRBJ2-3, with 7 nucleotides matching TRBD2. The V gene's germline CDR1 is MNHEY and CDR2 SMNVEV (reference sequence). Trimming at V came to 2 bases and at J to 3 bases, leaving 5 bases not matched to a gene. The length of the CDR3 is 15 residues. The DNA for the CDR3 is TGTGCCAGCAGTTTAATCCCTAGCGGAACAGATACGCAGTATTTT. Translating gives CASSLIPSGTDTQYF.

The chain has TRBV27 and TRBJ2-7; tentative D call: TRBD2 (5 bases). The CDR3 totals 14 residues. Trimming cost V 2 bases and J 2 bases, with 10 bases left between them. The germline V gene has CDR1 MNHEY and CDR2 SMNVEV (reference sequence). In nucleotides, the CDR3 is TGTGCCAGCAGTTTAGGTGGGAGCACCTACGAGCAGTACTTC. Translated, it gives CASSLGGSTYEQYF.

The chain couples TRBV4-1 to TRBJ2-1, with a weak D call TRBD2 (5 bases). Germline CDR1 MGHRA, CDR2 YSYEKL. Trimming left V 5 bases short and J 9 bases short, with 11 bases between. The CDR3 has 12 amino acids. CDR3 loop: CASSGLAGEQFF. The CDR3 DNA reads as TGCGCCAGCAGCGGACTCGCGGGTGAGCAGTTCTTC.

The table lists this clone with a few counts. V and J are TRBV11-1 and TRBJ2-1, with 7 nucleotides matching TRBD2. The CDR3 spans 16 residues. Per germline, CDR1 SGHAT and CDR2 FQDESV (reference sequence). V lost 3 bases to trimming and J lost 2 bases; unmatched junction nucleotides: 7. CDR3 residues: CASSFNGREPYNEQFF. Here the CDR3 DNA reads TGTGCCAGCAGCTTTAACGGGCGGGAGCCCTACAATGAGCAGTTCTTC.

The J gene is TRBJ2-7, the V gene TRBV28; maybe TRBD2 (5 bases). The CDR3 sequence is 16 residues long. CDR1 MDHEN and CDR2 SYDVKM come from the germline V gene. With 4 bases removed from V and 3 bases from J, the gap between germline ends came to 19 bases. The CDR3 nucleotides read TGTGCCAGCAGTTCTCTTCCACAGACGGGGAACTACGAGCAGTACTTC. This sequence encodes CASSSLPQTGNYEQYF.

This chain uses TRBV7-2 with TRBJ2-5; a possible D gene is TRBD1 (6 bases). CDR1 and CDR2 from the germline V gene are SGHTA and FQGNSA. V lost 5 bases to trimming and J lost 5 bases, with 15 bases between them. There are 14 residues in the CDR3. CDR3: CASSPLTGPETQYF. CDR3 nucleotides: TGTGCCAGCAGCCCACTGACAGGCCCCGAGACCCAGTACTTC. The full variable domain, rest sourced from reference TRBV7-2 and TRBJ2-5, is GAGVSQSPSNKVTEKGKDVELRCDPISGHTALYWYRQSLGQGLEFLIYFQGNSAPDKSGLPSDRFSAERTGGSVSTLTIQRTQQEDSAVYLCASSPLTGPETQYFGPGTRLLVL.

The chain joins TRBV15 to TRBJ1-5; a possible D gene is TRBD1 (5 bases). The CDR3 contains 22 residues. In germline, CDR1 is LNHNV, CDR2 YYDKDF (reference sequence). V was cut by 1 base and J by 6 bases, with 34 bases left in between. DNA of the CDR3: TGTGCCACCAGCAGAGTAAAGCTATCTTTGGGCAGGGAATACAGAACACGTCAGCCCCAGCATTTT. It translates to CATSRVKLSLGREYRTRQPQHF.